This T cell receptor beta chain was sequenced during a study of T-cell memory formation after mild COVID-19. In regard to this clonotype: Its antigen is not identified.

MiXCR, applied by TCRdb to the 5' RACE reads, yields one record per CDR3 protein. Of roughly 580,000 distinct CDR3 sequences listed, roughly 17% are singletons. Regarding the study as a whole: For contracting clones, CD4+ ones sat mainly in CM and EM, CD8+ in EMRA. Nothing showed for sure that second-wave clones peaking on day 37 were SARS-CoV-2 specific.

This CDR3 is built from 16 residues. Unmatched junction bases numbered 6, after V lost 2 bases and J lost 2 bases. This clonotype was obtained from an adult woman who had mild COVID-19 (a few samples of this study predate the infection). Cell type and time point are not known. This chain joins TRBV12-3 or TRBV12-4 and TRBJ2-3; TRBD2 aligns across 8 bases. Sequencing was done on a sample of PBMCs or a T cell subset sorted from them (not recorded which). CDR3 loop: CASSLLSGGHTDTQYF. The CDR3 DNA reads TGTGCCAGCAGTTTACTGTCGGGGGGGCACACAGATACGCAGTATTTT.